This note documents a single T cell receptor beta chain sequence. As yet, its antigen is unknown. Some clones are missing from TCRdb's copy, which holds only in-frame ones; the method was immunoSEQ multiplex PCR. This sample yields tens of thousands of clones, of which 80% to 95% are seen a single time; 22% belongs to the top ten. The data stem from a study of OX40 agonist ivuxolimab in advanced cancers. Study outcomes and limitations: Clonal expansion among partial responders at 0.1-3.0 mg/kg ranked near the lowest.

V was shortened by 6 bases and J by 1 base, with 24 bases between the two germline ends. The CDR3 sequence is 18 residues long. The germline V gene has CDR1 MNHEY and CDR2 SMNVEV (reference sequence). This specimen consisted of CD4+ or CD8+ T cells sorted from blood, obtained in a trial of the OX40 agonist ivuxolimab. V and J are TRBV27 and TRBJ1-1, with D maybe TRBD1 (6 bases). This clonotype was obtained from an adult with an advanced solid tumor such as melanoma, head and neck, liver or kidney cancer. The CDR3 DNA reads TGTGCCAGCAGAGGAGGTCGTTTTGGGGGGCTCACGAACACTGAAGCTTTCTTT. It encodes CASRGGRFGGLTNTEAFF.